A selection of T cell receptor beta chains follows, all from one sample in a study of T cells in Graves' hyperthyroidism and ophthalmopathy. TCRdb re-derived calls from the multiplex PCR reads in MiXCR, one entry per CDR3 protein. The table lists about 600,000 distinct CDR3 sequences, 16% of them singletons, with 2.5% to 4% in the top ten. The sequenced material came from blood. The receptors shown here come from a woman between 40 and 55 years old with Graves' ophthalmopathy. Both conserved end residues are part of each CDR3. A D gene is named only where the DNA matches it firmly.

TRBJ2-1	-	TRBV6-2/TRBV6-3	CASIVSAAGGEQFF
TRBJ2-1	-	TRBV29-1	CSVVFLGDEQFF
TRBJ2-7	-	TRBV5-1	CASSFDISYEQYF
TRBJ2-5	TRBD2	TRBV20-1	CSARGGMGGRAGETQYF
TRBJ2-7	TRBD1	TRBV6-1	CASHLQGATYEQYF
TRBJ1-1	-	TRBV6-5	CASSYSQGPTEAFF
TRBJ2-7	-	TRBV5-6	CASSYLPSYEQYF
TRBJ2-7	TRBD1	TRBV12-3/TRBV12-4	CASSLGQNKEYF
TRBJ1-5	-	TRBV3-1	CASSPGHFNQPQHF
TRBJ2-3	-	TRBV5-1	CASSQGGHSTDTQYF
TRBJ2-7	TRBD1	TRBV19	CASSTGTDFARQYF
TRBJ2-5	TRBD2	TRBV7-3	CASSSSGAQETQYF
TRBJ2-1	TRBD2	TRBV19	CASSIGSGTKNEQFF
TRBJ2-6	-	TRBV12-3/TRBV12-4	CASNSIGAGIGANVLTF
TRBJ2-1	-	TRBV11-1	CASRGPSGREQFF
TRBJ2-7	TRBD1	TRBV20-1	CSAPGGGGYEQYF
TRBJ2-7	TRBD2	TRBV18	CASSTRASGKSYEQYF
TRBJ2-4	-	TRBV2	CATEQPVENIQYF
TRBJ1-4	TRBD1	TRBV6-1	CASSEATGGNEKLFF
TRBJ2-7	-	TRBV6-1	CASSSPKSSYEQYF
TRBJ1-5	-	TRBV10-3	CAISAGTNQPQHF
TRBJ2-2	-	TRBV20-1	CSATGQRPGELFF
TRBJ2-2	TRBD1	TRBV7-8	CASSLGTGEAGELFF
TRBJ1-6	-	TRBV28	CASSLLGTANSPLHF
TRBJ2-1	-	TRBV5-1	CASSLGDYAEQFF
TRBJ2-1	-	TRBV28	CASRTLSSRGEQFF
TRBJ1-2	-	TRBV28	CASSEPALANYGYTF
TRBJ2-5	-	TRBV7-9	CASSLITPQETQYF
TRBJ2-7	-	TRBV20-1	CSASSPDEQYF
TRBJ1-2	TRBD1	TRBV6-2/TRBV6-3	CASSRLGTGVMNYGYTF
TRBJ1-1	-	TRBV11-3	CASSLGRYTEAFF
TRBJ1-5	-	TRBV7-9	CASSLARGLGSLASNQPQHF
TRBJ1-4	TRBD1	TRBV19	CASSLRQGANEKLFF
TRBJ2-3	TRBD2	TRBV5-6	CASSLRGGSADTQYF
TRBJ2-3	-	TRBV5-8	CASSPGLILTDTQYF
TRBJ1-4	TRBD1	TRBV7-6	CASQAGQGLGKLFF
TRBJ2-5	-	TRBV14	CASSGGGQETQYF
TRBJ2-7	-	TRBV3-1	CASSQLVGSSYEQYF
TRBJ2-3	-	TRBV28	CASSLGLQGTDTQYF
TRBJ1-3	-	TRBV27	CASSRSGSENTIYF
TRBJ2-3	-	TRBV19	CASSPDRGRADTQYF
TRBJ1-1	TRBD1	TRBV5-1	CASSYQGALTEAFF
TRBJ2-2	-	TRBV3-1	CASSQDFGELFF
TRBJ2-1	TRBD2	TRBV20-1	CSASSGGALNNEQFF
TRBJ1-5	TRBD1	TRBV5-5	CVSSLTGGSNQPQHF
TRBJ1-5	TRBD1	TRBV7-8	CASSLLQGDSNQPQHF
TRBJ1-2	-	TRBV11-2	CASSLDLVAPYGYTF
TRBJ1-2	-	TRBV6-1	CASRGEGRANYGYTF
TRBJ1-1	TRBD1	TRBV5-4	CASSLGGGPPEAFF
TRBJ2-3	TRBD2	TRBV19	CASTRTRESTDTQYF
TRBJ2-2	TRBD2	TRBV7-3	CASSPISGGVTGELFF
TRBJ2-5	TRBD2	TRBV7-9	CASSDWTSGRNQETQYF
TRBJ1-6	-	TRBV6-1	CASSEVTRAIYNSPLHF
TRBJ1-5	-	TRBV6-1	CASSNREDQPQHF
TRBJ2-5	-	TRBV27	CASRPHGEETQYF
TRBJ2-1	-	TRBV28	CASSPSRGTLYNEQFF
TRBJ2-4	-	TRBV5-1	CASSTDGGIQYF
TRBJ1-1	-	TRBV6-1	CASSGWSGGLNTEAFF
TRBJ1-1	-	TRBV5-1	CASSLRHLQRGTEAFF
TRBJ2-2	-	TRBV3-1	CASSQGPGTGELFF